The next 18 T cell receptor beta chains were all read from a single sample in a study of blood T cells in healthy people across ages. The use of a sample-barcoded 5' primer and a J-beta primer mix characterized a second PCR of about 7 to 12 cycles. TCRdb passed the 5' RACE reads through MiXCR, listing each CDR3 protein once. The table includes a few hundred thousand distinct CDR3 sequences, about 25% detected once. The sample was blood. The receptors shown here come from a woman between 70 and 85 years old in good health.

V usage is TRBV20-1 and J usage is TRBJ2-7, with 9 bases matching TRBD1. The assigned J gene may be wrong: the sequence end matches TRBJ2-1 better. This CDR3 is built from 13 residues. Germline V CDR1 and CDR2: DFQATT, SNEGSKA (reference sequence). This chain's CDR3 is CSALRTGVNEQFF. The DNA of the CDR3 is TGCAGTGCTCTTCGGACAGGGGTCAATGAGCAGTTCTTC.

V usage is TRBV29-1 and J usage is TRBJ1-2; TRBD1 might be the D (6 bases). Germline lookup yields CDR1 SQVTM and CDR2 ANQGSEA. The CDR3 is 15 residues long. Trimming took 4 bases from V and 4 from J, leaving 19 bases between them. The CDR3 protein is CSVGLYRESSYGYTF. DNA of the CDR3: TGCAGCGTTGGCTTATACAGGGAGTCAAGCTATGGCTACACCTTC.

This clonotype has more than one count but fewer than ten. The J gene is TRBJ2-2, the V gene TRBV12-3 or TRBV12-4; the D gene is possibly TRBD2 (7 bases). V was pared by 1 base and J by 5 bases, with 11 bases between. The CDR3 extends over 15 amino acids. This CDR3 is CASSLEGGGTGELFF. The CDR3 DNA reads as TGTGCCAGCAGTTTAGAAGGGGGGGGGACCGGGGAGCTGTTTTTT.

The rearrangement joins TRBV12-5 to TRBJ2-5; possible D gene TRBD2, 7 bases. The J call may be wrong; the DNA end is better matched by TRBJ2-1. CDR1 LGHNT and CDR2 FRNRAP come from the germline V gene. The length of the CDR3 is 15 residues. As DNA, the CDR3 is TGTGCTAGTGGTTTGGAGGGGGGGTCCTACAATGAGCAGTTCTTC. This translates into CASGLEGGSYNEQFF.

This clonotype was seen at least ten times. CDR3 DNA sequence: TGTGCCAGCAGTGAAACTAGCGGGGGTCAAGAGACCCAGTACTTC. The encoded protein is CASSETSGGQETQYF. The chain is built from TRBV6-1 and TRBJ2-5; TRBD2 matches 11 bases. Germline-derived CDR1 and CDR2 are MNHNS and SASEGT. Germline trimming cut 2 bases from V and 2 bases from J; bases unmatched to any gene: 1. The CDR3 runs 15 residues.

The J gene is TRBJ2-5, the V gene TRBV20-1, with 12 bases fitting TRBD2. The J segment lost 0 bases and the V segment lost 0 bases, leaving 8 bases of the junction unmatched. The CDR3 consists of 18 residues. Germline assignment: CDR1 DFQATT and CDR2 SNEGSKA (reference sequence). The DNA for the CDR3 is TGCAGTGCTAGAGATCCTAGCGGGAGGGTCCGGGACCAAGAGACCCAGTACTTC. This sequence encodes CSARDPSGRVRDQETQYF.

This chain connects TRBV21-1 to TRBJ1-2; no check of the table's D call, TRBD1, against the DNA was made. TRBV21-1 is described as a pseudogene. The CDR3 length is 15 residues. The CDR3 region is CASSKEKHRAYGYTF. In DNA, the CDR3 is TGTGCCAGCAGCAAAGAAAAGCACAGGGCCTATGGCTACACCTTC.

This clonotype was counted a few times. The rearrangement links TRBV12-3 or TRBV12-4 to TRBJ2-7; 7 bases are a match to TRBD1. The J segment lost 4 bases and the V segment lost 3 bases, leaving 6 bases of the junction unmatched. The CDR3 is 14 residues long. CDR3 DNA sequence: TGTGCCAGCAGTTTGATAGGGGGCGCGTACGAGCAGTACTTC. Its translation: CASSLIGGAYEQYF.

CDR3 sequence (DNA): TGTGCCAGTAGGGACAGGGTGTGGAGCAATCAGCCCCAGCATTTT. This encodes CASRDRVWSNQPQHF. The V gene is TRBV19, the J gene TRBJ1-5; 8 bases fit TRBD1. The CDR3 runs to 15 residues. V lost 6 bases, J lost 1 base, and 5 bases stayed unmatched. CDR1 is LNHDA, CDR2 SQIVND, per germline (reference sequence).

J is TRBJ2-3 and V is TRBV12-3 or TRBV12-4; TRBD1 matches 8 bases. Trimming took 5 bases from V and 9 from J; bases not matched to a gene: 13. The CDR3 sequence is 15 residues long. The CDR3 DNA sequence: TGTGCCAGCAGTCCGACAGGGGCGGGCGTTGGGACGCAGTATTTT. Its protein is CASSPTGAGVGTQYF.

This clonotype has more than one count but fewer than ten. The chain couples TRBV5-1 to TRBJ1-1; tentative D call: TRBD1 (6 bases). Looked up from germline, CDR1 is SGHRS and CDR2 is YFSETQ. The CDR3 extends over 13 amino acids. Trimming left V 7 bases short and J 5 bases short, with 15 bases between. CDR3 nucleotide sequence: TGCGCCAGCCTCCCTGCGGACAGAACTGAAGCTTTCTTT. Translation gives CASLPADRTEAFF.

This clonotype was counted between two and nine times. The chain is built from TRBV2 and TRBJ2-5; 11 bases fit TRBD2. CDR3 length: 15 residues. V lost 6 bases to trimming and J lost 0 bases; unmatched junction nucleotides: 3. The germline CDR1 and CDR2 sequences are SNHLY and FYNNEI. The CDR3, as DNA: TGTGCCAGCAGGGGGACTAGCGGTTACCAAGAGACCCAGTACTTC. This codes for CASRGTSGYQETQYF.

The sample holds many counts of this clonotype. CDR3: CASKSRSSYNEQFF. CDR3 DNA: TGTGCCAGCAAGTCCCGTAGCTCCTACAATGAGCAGTTCTTC. The chain employs TRBV12-3 or TRBV12-4 and TRBJ2-1; D ambiguous. The CDR3 totals 14 residues. Trimming removed 7 bases at V and 0 bases at J, with 10 bases between.

V and J are TRBV21-1 and TRBJ2-7; the table's D call, TRBD1, has no DNA check behind it. TRBV21-1 is termed a pseudogene. CDR3 length equals 14 residues. The CDR3 is CAIPTGGGTYEQYF. For the CDR3, the DNA is TGTGCCATCCCAACCGGGGGCGGGACCTACGAGCAGTACTTC.

The chain links TRBV7-2 to TRBJ2-1, with D maybe TRBD1 (6 bases). This CDR3 has 14 amino acids. V was pared by 8 bases and J by 8 bases, with 19 bases between. Germline V gene data show CDR1 as SGHTA and CDR2 as FQGNSA. The CDR3 bases are TGTGCCAGCTCCCAGACAGGTCGGAAGGATGAGCAGTTCTTC. This translates into CASSQTGRKDEQFF.

The V gene is TRBV20-1, the J gene TRBJ1-2; D call uncertain. This CDR3 spans 13 amino acids. Germline V CDR1 and CDR2: DFQATT, SNEGSKA (reference sequence). V was clipped by 1 base and J by 8 bases, with 14 bases between them. CDR3 region: CSARADRGRGYTF. DNA for the CDR3: TGCAGTGCTAGAGCAGATAGAGGGAGAGGCTACACCTTC.

In its sample, this clonotype was seen a few times. The chain recombines TRBV7-3 with TRBJ2-1; 8 bases match TRBD1. Looked up from germline, CDR1 is SGHTA and CDR2 is FQGTGA. The CDR3 contains 18 residues. V lost 4 bases, J lost 4 bases, and 15 bases stayed unmatched. The CDR3 DNA reads as TGTGCCAGCAGCTCCTACGCCTCCGGGACAGGCGATTACAATGAGCAGTTCTTC. It yields the protein CASSSYASGTGDYNEQFF.

V gene TRBV27 combines with J gene TRBJ2-3, with D possibly matching TRBD1 (5 bases). Trimming took off 3 bases at V and 6 bases at J, with 10 bases between the two ends. The CDR3 is made up of 13 amino acids. Germline CDR1 is MNHEY and CDR2 is SMNVEV (reference sequence). The CDR3: CASSFRQMDTQYF. CDR3 nucleotides: TGTGCCAGCAGTTTCAGACAGATGGATACGCAGTATTTT.